This TCR beta chain was sequenced in a study of CD8+ T cells in alopecia areata. Study context: Affected scalp percentage set treated patients' severity scores.

Germline V gives CDR1 SGDLS, CDR2 YYNGEE. V shed 4 bases and J 10 bases; nucleotides not matched to a gene: 12. The CDR3 length is 14 residues. Sequencing templates came from extracted RNA that was reverse transcribed into cDNA. Method: immunoSEQ multiplex PCR; TCRdb's copy keeps in-frame clones and lacks some. The data show hundreds of thousands of clones, with about three fifths seen just once and roughly 0.88% held by the top ten. Treatment given: oral pan-JAK inhibitor, 5-10 mg twice daily. The sequence derives from a human donor with alopecia areata. The chain links TRBV9 to TRBJ2-3; 7 nucleotides line up with TRBD2. Sequencing used CD4+ T cells sorted from blood, obtained at approximately week 52, from a patient treated with tofacitinib. The CDR3 nucleotides read TGTGCCAGCAGCCCGGGGGGTGCGGTTGCGGCGCAGTATTTT. Translated, it gives CASSPGGAVAAQYF.